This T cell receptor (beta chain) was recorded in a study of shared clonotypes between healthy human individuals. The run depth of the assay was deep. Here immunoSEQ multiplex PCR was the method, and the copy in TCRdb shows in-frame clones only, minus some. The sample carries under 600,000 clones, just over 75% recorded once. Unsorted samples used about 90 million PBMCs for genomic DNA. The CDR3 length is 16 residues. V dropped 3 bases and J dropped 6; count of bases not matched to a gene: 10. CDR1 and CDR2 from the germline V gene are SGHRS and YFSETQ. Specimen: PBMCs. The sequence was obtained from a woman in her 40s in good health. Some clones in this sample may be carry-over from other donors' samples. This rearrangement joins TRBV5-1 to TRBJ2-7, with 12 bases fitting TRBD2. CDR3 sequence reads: CASSSELTSGRGEQYF. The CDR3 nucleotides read TGCGCCAGCAGCTCGGAACTGACTAGCGGGAGAGGCGAGCAGTACTTC.